This entry concerns a single T cell receptor beta chain. Antigen unknown. With V trimmed by 3 bases and J by 8 bases, 8 bases remained unmatched. The CDR3 runs 14 residues. Per germline, CDR1 SGDLS and CDR2 YYNGEE. These data come from a study of cytomegalovirus exposure and HLA in healthy donors. Study-level points and caveats: Other equally common chains were less clonally expanded than HLA-associated TCR beta chains, a later analysis showed. Three CMV-associated chains proved CMV antigen-specific in vitro. The study dropped some indistinguishable V segments, TRBV6-2 and TRBV6-3 among them. Follow-up analysis found HLA locus-dependent TCR association rates, highest for DRB1 and lowest for HLA-C.

PCR primers comprised 60 Vbeta and 13 Jbeta primers. The protocol was immunoSEQ multiplex PCR, while the TCRdb copy is restricted to in-frame clones and leaves out a portion. Seen here are around 170,000 clones, around 72% observed once, and the top ten hold around 7%. J is TRBJ1-2 and V is TRBV9; TRBD1 aligns across 9 bases. Sequenced: PBMCs. This clonotype was sampled from a woman in her thirties or forties in good health and CMV-seropositive. CDR3 region: CASSAIGTGRGYTF. The CDR3 DNA follows: TGTGCCAGCAGCGCGATCGGGACAGGGCGCGGCTACACCTTC.